This entry features one TCR beta chain sequence. Assignments of participants to cohorts depended upon their own reported clinical history. Donors of Cohort 3 who recovered were those that had two negative PCRs, clearance, or symptom resolution. The data stem from a study of blood T cell repertoires in COVID-19. Study processing details: Nucleated cell counts were estimated from reference gene primer amplification. Repertoires were generated with immunoSEQ multiplex PCR, while TCRdb's copy carries only in-frame clones and drops some. V and J calls and clone size come straight from that table; D and trimming were deduced from the DNA. The sample consists of more than 200,000 clones, approximately 90% of them appearing once. Sequencing was performed on PBMCs or T cells enriched from blood (not recorded which). This TCR was sampled from a man in his forties who had recovered from COVID-19.

The CDR3 loop reads CASSLQGRTSVDTQYF. The DNA for the CDR3 is TGTGCCAGCAGTCTACAGGGGCGTACCAGTGTAGATACGCAGTATTTT. The chain is built from TRBV2 and TRBJ2-3, with TRBD1 matching over 7 bases. Germline V gene sequence: CDR1 SNHLY, CDR2 FYNNEI. The CDR3 has 16 amino acids. V lost 5 bases to trimming and J lost 5 bases; unmatched junction nucleotides: 13.